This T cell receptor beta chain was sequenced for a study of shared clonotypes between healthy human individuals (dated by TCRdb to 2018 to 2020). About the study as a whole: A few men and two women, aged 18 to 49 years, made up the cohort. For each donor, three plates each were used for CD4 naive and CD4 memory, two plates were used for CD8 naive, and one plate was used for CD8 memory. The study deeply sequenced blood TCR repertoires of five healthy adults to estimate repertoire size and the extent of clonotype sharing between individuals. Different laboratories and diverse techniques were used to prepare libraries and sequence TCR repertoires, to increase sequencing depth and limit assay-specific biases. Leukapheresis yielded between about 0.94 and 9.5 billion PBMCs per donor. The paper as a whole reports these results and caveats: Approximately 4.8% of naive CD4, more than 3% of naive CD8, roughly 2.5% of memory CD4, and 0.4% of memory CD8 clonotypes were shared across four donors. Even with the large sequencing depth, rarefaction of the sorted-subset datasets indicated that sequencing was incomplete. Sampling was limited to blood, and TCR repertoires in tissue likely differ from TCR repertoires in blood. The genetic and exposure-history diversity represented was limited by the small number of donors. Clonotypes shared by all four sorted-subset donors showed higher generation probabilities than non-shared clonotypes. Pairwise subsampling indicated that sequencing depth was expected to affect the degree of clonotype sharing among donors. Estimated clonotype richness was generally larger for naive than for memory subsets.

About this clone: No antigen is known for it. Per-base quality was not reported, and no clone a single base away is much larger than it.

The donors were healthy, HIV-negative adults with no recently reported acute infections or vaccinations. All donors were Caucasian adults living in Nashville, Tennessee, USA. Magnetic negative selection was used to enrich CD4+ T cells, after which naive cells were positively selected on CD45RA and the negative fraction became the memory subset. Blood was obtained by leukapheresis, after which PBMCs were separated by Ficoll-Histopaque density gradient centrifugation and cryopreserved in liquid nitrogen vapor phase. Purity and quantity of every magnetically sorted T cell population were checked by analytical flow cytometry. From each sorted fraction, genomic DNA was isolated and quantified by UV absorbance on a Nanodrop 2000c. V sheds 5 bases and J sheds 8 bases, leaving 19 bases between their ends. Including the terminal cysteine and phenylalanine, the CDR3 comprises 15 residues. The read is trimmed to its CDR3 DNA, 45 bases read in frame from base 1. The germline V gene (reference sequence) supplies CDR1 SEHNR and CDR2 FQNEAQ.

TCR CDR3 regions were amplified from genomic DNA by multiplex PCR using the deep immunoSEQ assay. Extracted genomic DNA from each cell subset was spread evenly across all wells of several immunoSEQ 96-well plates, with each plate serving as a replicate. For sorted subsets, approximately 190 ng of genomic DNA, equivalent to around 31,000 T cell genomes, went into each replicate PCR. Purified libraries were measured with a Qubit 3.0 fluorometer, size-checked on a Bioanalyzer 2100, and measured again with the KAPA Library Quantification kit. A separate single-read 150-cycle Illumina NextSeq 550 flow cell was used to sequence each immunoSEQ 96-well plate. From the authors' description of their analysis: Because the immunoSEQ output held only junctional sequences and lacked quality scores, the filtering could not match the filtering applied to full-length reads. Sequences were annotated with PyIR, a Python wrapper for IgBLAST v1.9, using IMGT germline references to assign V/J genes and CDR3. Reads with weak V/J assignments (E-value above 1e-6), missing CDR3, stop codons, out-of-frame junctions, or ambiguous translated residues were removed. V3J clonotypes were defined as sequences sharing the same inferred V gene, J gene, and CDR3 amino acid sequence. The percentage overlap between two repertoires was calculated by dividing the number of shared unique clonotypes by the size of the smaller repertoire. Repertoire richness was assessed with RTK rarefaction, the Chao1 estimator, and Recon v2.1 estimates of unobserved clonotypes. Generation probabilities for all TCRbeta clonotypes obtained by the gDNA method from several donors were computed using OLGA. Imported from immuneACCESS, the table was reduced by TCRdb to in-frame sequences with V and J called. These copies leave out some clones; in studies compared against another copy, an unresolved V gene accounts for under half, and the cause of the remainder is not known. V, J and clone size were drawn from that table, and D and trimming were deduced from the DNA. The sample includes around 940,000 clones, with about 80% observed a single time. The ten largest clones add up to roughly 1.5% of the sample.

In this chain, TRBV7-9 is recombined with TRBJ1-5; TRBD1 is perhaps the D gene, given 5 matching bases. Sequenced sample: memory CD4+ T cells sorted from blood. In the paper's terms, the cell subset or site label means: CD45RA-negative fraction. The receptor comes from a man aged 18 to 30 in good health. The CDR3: CASSRGAGAFEPQHF. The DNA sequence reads TGTGCCAGCAGCCGTGGGGCAGGAGCGTTTGAGCCCCAGCATTTT. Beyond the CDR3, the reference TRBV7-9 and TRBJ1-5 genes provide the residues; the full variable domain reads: DTGVSQNPRHKITKRGQNVTFRCDPISEHNRLYWYRQTLGQGPEFLTYFQNEAQLEKSRLLSDRFSAERPKGSFSTLEIQRTEQGDSAMYLCASSRGAGAFEPQHFGDGTRLSIL.